Presented here are 25 T cell receptor beta chains from one specimen sequenced in a study of T cells in tumors after PD-1 blockade. Profiled with immunoSEQ multiplex PCR; TCRdb holds only in-frame clones, not every one. The sample yields about 63,000 clones, around 67% seen once. The material was PBMCs, obtained after anti-PD-1 treatment. These receptors were obtained from a human donor with basal cell carcinoma.

V and J are TRBV5-1 and TRBJ2-5; tentative D call: TRBD1 (6 bases). The CDR3 runs to 14 residues. Trimming shortened V by 2 bases and J by 5 bases, and 13 bases separated the two germline ends. From germline, CDR1 is SGHRS and CDR2 YFSETQ. The CDR3 loop reads CASSFPGEVETQYF. CDR3 nucleotides: TGCGCCAGCAGCTTTCCAGGGGAAGTGGAGACCCAGTACTTC.

The chain combines TRBV4-2 with TRBJ2-3; perhaps TRBD1 as D (5 bases). There are 16 residues in the CDR3. CDR1 and CDR2 from the germline V gene are LGHNA and YNFKEQ. V was pared by 2 bases and J by 2 bases, with 14 bases between. The CDR3 bases are TGTGCCAGCAGCCAAACCCCGAGACAGTCCACAGATACGCAGTATTTT. Residues: CASSQTPRQSTDTQYF.

The rearrangement uses TRBV19 and TRBJ1-5; TRBD1 agrees at 7 bases. The CDR3 runs to 15 residues. CDR1 LNHDA and CDR2 SQIVND come from the germline V gene (reference sequence). V lost 5 bases to trimming and J lost 3 bases; unmatched junction nucleotides: 7. The CDR3 loop is CASSPRQGLNQPQHF. CDR3 nucleotide sequence: TGTGCCAGTAGTCCTCGACAGGGCCTCAATCAGCCCCAGCATTTT.

The V and J genes are TRBV6-4 and TRBJ1-1; no clear D gene. The germline V gene encodes CDR1 MRHNA and CDR2 SNTAGT. The length of the CDR3 is 14 residues. The V end was cut by 2 bases, the J end by 1 base, with 8 bases between. This chain's CDR3 is CASSDGETNTEAFF. The DNA of the CDR3 is TGTGCCAGCAGTGACGGAGAGACGAACACTGAAGCTTTCTTT.

The chain recombines TRBV5-6 with TRBJ1-2; a possible D gene is TRBD1 (5 bases). The CDR3 is 12 amino acids. Trimming pared 4 bases from V and 8 bases from J, leaving 12 bases between. Germline lookup yields CDR1 SGHDT and CDR2 YYEEEE. The CDR3 spells CASSLVGDGYTF. DNA of the CDR3: TGTGCCAGCAGCCTGGTAGGGGACGGCTACACCTTC. The full variable domain, in which reference TRBV5-6 and TRBJ1-2 provide the parts outside the CDR3, is DAGVTQSPTHLIKTRGQQVTLRCSPKSGHDTVSWYQQALGQGPQFIFQYYEEEERQRGNFPDRFSGHQFPNYSSELNVNALLLGDSALYLCASSLVGDGYTFGSGTRLTVV.

The chain has TRBV19 and TRBJ1-2; 9 bases line up with TRBD1. Per germline, CDR1 LNHDA and CDR2 SQIVND (reference sequence). CDR3 length: 15 amino acids. V shed 5 bases, J shed 7 bases, and the junction held 11 bases outside the gene matches. CDR3 protein: CASSRVQGASVGYTF. CDR3 coding DNA: TGTGCCAGTAGTCGCGTACAGGGGGCCTCCGTTGGCTACACCTTC.

The chain combines TRBV28 with TRBJ1-1; D is unresolved. V dropped 5 bases and J dropped 3 bases, with 13 bases sitting between them. This CDR3 is built from 14 residues. From germline, CDR1 is MDHEN and CDR2 SYDVKM. The CDR3 DNA follows: TGTGCCAGCAGTCTGGTGGGCGGGGACACTGAAGCTTTCTTT. This sequence encodes CASSLVGGDTEAFF.

The chain is built from TRBV5-1 and TRBJ2-5; TRBD1 or TRBD2 may be the D gene (6 bases each). V gave up 2 bases and J gave up 3 bases, with 11 bases separating them. CDR1 and CDR2 from the germline V gene are SGHRS and YFSETQ. This CDR3 is 14 amino acids long. The CDR3, as DNA: TGCGCCAGCAGCTTTGGGGGCGGGGAAGAGACCCAGTACTTC. It yields the protein CASSFGGGEETQYF.

This rearrangement joins TRBV5-8 to TRBJ1-1; D remains ambiguous. Germline loops: CDR1 SGHTS, CDR2 YDEGEE. V was pared by 0 bases and J by 1 base, with 19 bases between. This CDR3 contains 18 residues. CDR3 sequence reads: CASSLAEESLYKNTEAFF. The CDR3 DNA reads as TGTGCCAGCAGCTTGGCGGAGGAATCTCTCTACAAGAACACTGAAGCTTTCTTT.

The rearrangement joins TRBV18 to TRBJ1-1; D might be TRBD1 (6 bases). CDR3 length: 14 residues. Trimming cost V 3 bases and J 7 bases, with 15 bases left between them. In germline, CDR1 is KGHSH, CDR2 LQKENI. The CDR3 nucleotides read TGTGCCAGCTCACCCCGCCAGGGGTTTGGTGAAGCTTTCTTT. It codes for CASSPRQGFGEAFF.

The rearrangement joins TRBV19 to TRBJ2-5, with 7 nucleotides matching TRBD1. J gave up 1 base and V 5 bases, and 4 bases lay outside the gene matches. The CDR3 is 14 amino acids. The V gene's germline CDR1 is LNHDA and CDR2 SQIVND (reference sequence). CDR3 region: CASSLTGVQETQYF. The CDR3 DNA reads TGTGCCAGTAGTTTAACAGGGGTCCAAGAGACCCAGTACTTC.

V usage is TRBV19 and J usage is TRBJ2-7, with TRBD2 as a possible D gene (5 bases). The CDR3 is 14 residues long. Trimming shortened V by 3 bases and J by 0 bases, and 9 bases separated the two germline ends. The germline V gene has CDR1 LNHDA and CDR2 SQIVND (reference sequence). CDR3 sequence reads: CASSITGSSYEQYF. As DNA, the CDR3 is TGTGCCAGTAGTATTACTGGGAGCTCCTACGAGCAGTACTTC.

The chain combines TRBV6-1 with TRBJ2-3; D possibly corresponds to TRBD1 (5 bases). Germline loops: CDR1 MNHNS, CDR2 SASEGT. V was trimmed by 0 bases and J by 4 bases, leaving 11 bases between them. This CDR3 spans 15 amino acids. The CDR3: CASSEAGRAADTQYF. The DNA of the CDR3 is TGTGCCAGCAGTGAAGCGGGCAGGGCGGCAGATACGCAGTATTTT.

This clone was recorded once. The V call is TRBV30, the J call TRBJ2-7; 12 positions match TRBD2. The germline V gene has CDR1 GTSNPN and CDR2 SVGIG (reference sequence). Germline trimming cut 4 bases from V and 6 bases from J; bases unmatched to any gene: 16. This CDR3 contains 17 residues. CDR3 DNA sequence: TGTGCCTGGACCCGGATCCCTTGGACTAGCGGGGTGGTCGAGCAGTACTTC. Its translation: CAWTRIPWTSGVVEQYF.

The V call is TRBV7-2, the J call TRBJ1-3; 11 positions agree with TRBD1. This CDR3 spans 15 amino acids. Trimming cost V 5 bases and J 4 bases; bases outside gene matches: 4. Germline CDR1 reads SGHTA; CDR2 reads FQGNSA. The chain's CDR3 is CASSAGQGAGNTIYF. The CDR3 bases are TGTGCCAGCAGCGCCGGACAGGGGGCAGGAAACACCATATATTTT.

The chain is built from TRBV5-4 and TRBJ2-3, with 8 bases matching TRBD1. The germline gives CDR1 SGHNT, CDR2 YYREEE (reference sequence). This CDR3 region has 13 residues. The V and J ends lost 8 bases and 5 bases, in that order; junction bases with no gene match: 7. This CDR3 reads CASYDDRGDTQYF. In DNA form, the CDR3 reads TGTGCCAGTTACGACGACAGGGGAGATACGCAGTATTTT. Full variable domain (outside the CDR3, taken from reference TRBV5-4 and TRBJ2-3): ETGVTQSPTHLIKTRGQQVTLRCSSQSGHNTVSWYQQALGQGPQFIFQYYREEENGRGNFPPRFSGLQFPNYSSELNVNALELDDSALYLCASYDDRGDTQYFGPGTRLTVL.

The rearrangement joins TRBV12-1 to TRBJ2-1; TRBD1, as called in the table, went unchecked against the DNA. TRBV12-1 is a pseudogene segment. The CDR3 spans 16 residues. CDR3 sequence: CASSPSSAGRYNEQFF. As DNA, the CDR3 is TGTGCCAGCAGCCCATCTTCGGCAGGGCGTTACAATGAGCAGTTCTTC.

V gene TRBV7-2 combines with J gene TRBJ1-4; no clear D gene. The CDR3 has 15 amino acids. Trimming took off 1 base at V and 0 bases at J, with 6 bases between the two ends. CDR1 is SGHTA and CDR2 is FQGNSA in the germline V gene. The CDR3 nucleotides are TGTGCCAGCAGCTTAGGCTCCACAACTAATGAAAAACTGTTTTTT. Protein sequence: CASSLGSTTNEKLFF.

A single count supports this clone. The CDR3 nucleotides are TGTGCCAGCTTCCAGACAGGGGAGGACTCACCCCTCCACTTT. This translates into CASFQTGEDSPLHF. This sequence joins TRBV21-1 and TRBJ1-6; the table's D call, TRBD1, was not checked against the DNA. TRBV21-1 corresponds to a pseudogene. The CDR3 runs to 14 residues.

The rearrangement joins TRBV4-2 to TRBJ2-1; 8 bases are shared with TRBD2. V trimming: 0 bases; J trimming: 9 bases; junction bases outside the gene matches: 7. Germline CDR1 is LGHNA and CDR2 is YNFKEQ. CDR3 size: 15 residues. The CDR3 region is CASSQDNGGAFEQFF. The CDR3 coding sequence is TGTGCCAGCAGCCAAGATAACGGGGGGGCCTTTGAGCAGTTCTTC.

The V and J genes are TRBV5-1 and TRBJ2-5; 7 bases are shared with TRBD1. Germline lookup yields CDR1 SGHRS and CDR2 YFSETQ. CDR3 length equals 15 residues. V trimming: 6 bases; J trimming: 5 bases; junction bases outside the gene matches: 13. The CDR3, as DNA: TGCGCCAGCAAAACATCTATTGGACAGGTTGAGACCCAGTACTTC. This encodes CASKTSIGQVETQYF.

The table lists this clone with a few counts. The genes are TRBV9 and TRBJ1-4, with 8 positions matching TRBD1. V was pared by 0 bases and J by 8 bases, with 6 bases of the junction left unmatched. The CDR3 is made up of 15 amino acids. Germline V gene data show CDR1 as SGDLS and CDR2 as YYNGEE. The CDR3 sequence is CASSVETGAREKLFF. As DNA, the CDR3 is TGTGCCAGCAGCGTAGAGACAGGGGCGAGGGAAAAACTGTTTTTT.

This clone has more than one count but fewer than ten. The DNA of the CDR3 is TGTGCCAGCAGCCACGGTCGGATTGGATTTGATAATGAAAAACTGTTTTTT. Translated, it gives CASSHGRIGFDNEKLFF. This sequence joins TRBV4-2 and TRBJ1-4, with unresolved D. Germline V gives CDR1 LGHNA, CDR2 YNFKEQ. Trimming stripped 3 bases from V and 4 bases from J, with 18 bases between. CDR3 length: 17 residues.

This clone has more than one count but fewer than ten. This chain joins TRBV20-1 and TRBJ1-6, with D perhaps TRBD1 (5 bases). CDR3 length equals 15 residues. Deletions cut 3 bases from V and 8 bases from J, with 17 bases between. Per germline, CDR1 DFQATT and CDR2 SNEGSKA (reference sequence). The CDR3, as DNA: TGCAGTGCTAGTATCCTTGGGGCTAAAGATTCACCCCTCCACTTT. It translates to CSASILGAKDSPLHF.

The chain carries TRBV9 and TRBJ2-7, with 8 bases matching TRBD2. The CDR3 contains 15 residues. Trimming removed 0 bases from V and 0 bases from J; junction bases left unmatched: 2. Germline CDR1 and CDR2: SGDLS and YYNGEE. The CDR3 here is CASSVGLANSYEQYF. The CDR3 DNA sequence: TGTGCCAGCAGCGTAGGACTAGCGAACTCCTACGAGCAGTACTTC.